This T cell receptor (beta chain) stems from a study of OX40 agonist ivuxolimab in advanced cancers. Overall study results and limits: More expanded clones were found, on average, in CD8+ than in CD4+ T cells.

This CDR3 is 15 amino acids long. The germline V gene has CDR1 MNHEY and CDR2 SMNVEV (reference sequence). Trimming left V 3 bases short and J 5 bases short, with 13 bases between. Here immunoSEQ multiplex PCR was the method, and the copy in TCRdb shows in-frame clones only, minus some. Among tens of thousands of clones listed, 84% were seen once. With regard to this clone: The antigen is not known.

Here the sequenced sample was CD4+ or CD8+ T cells sorted from blood, taken in a trial of the OX40 agonist ivuxolimab. The receptor was derived from an adult with an advanced solid tumor such as melanoma, head and neck, liver or kidney cancer. This chain connects TRBV27 to TRBJ2-2, with D perhaps assigned TRBD1 or TRBD2 (5 bases each). The CDR3 sequence is CASSFDSWGTGELFF. In DNA form, the CDR3 reads TGTGCCAGCAGTTTCGACAGCTGGGGGACCGGGGAGCTGTTTTTT.